These 22 T cell receptor beta chains came from one sample sequenced in a study of blood T cells in healthy people across ages. PCR was performed a second time for about 7 to 11 cycles using a sample-barcoded 5' primer and a J-beta primer mix. TCRdb reanalysed the 5' RACE reads using MiXCR and keeps one entry per CDR3 protein. The sample includes 730,000 or so distinct CDR3 sequences, about 40% of them seen just once. The specimen sequenced was blood. The receptors were gathered from a woman in her sixties or seventies in good health.

In regard to this clonotype: The germline gene is not matched at one end of the junction; a read error may be the cause. The CDR3 protein is CTSSKDRYNEQFF. The CDR3 DNA follows: TGTACCAGCAGTAAGGATCGCTACAATGAGCAGTTCTTC. The chain combines TRBV12-3 or TRBV12-4 with TRBJ2-1; no definite D call. This CDR3 contains 13 residues.

V usage is TRBV6-2 or TRBV6-3 and J usage is TRBJ2-7, with TRBD1 identical over 7 bases. Trimming took 7 bases from V and 2 from J; bases not matched to a gene: 2. Germline CDR1 MNHEY, CDR2 SVGEGT. The CDR3 is 12 amino acids. The CDR3: CASTTGAYEQYF. CDR3 DNA: TGTGCCAGCACCACAGGGGCCTACGAGCAGTACTTC.

This clonotype has just a few counts. V gene TRBV7-7 combines with J gene TRBJ2-5; 11 positions agree with TRBD2. The J segment lost 5 bases and the V segment lost 2 bases, leaving 13 bases of the junction unmatched. Germline CDR1 is SSHAT and CDR2 is FNYEAQ (reference sequence). CDR3 length: 18 residues. The CDR3 protein is CASSLFASGGREVETQYF. Written as DNA, the CDR3 is TGTGCCAGCAGCTTATTTGCTAGCGGGGGGCGAGAGGTGGAGACCCAGTACTTC. Based on the CDR3 plus reference TRBV7-7 and TRBJ2-5, the full variable domain is GAGVSQSPRYKVTKRGQDVTLRCDPISSHATLYWYQQALGQGPEFLTYFNYEAQPDKSGLPSDRFSAERPEGSISTLTIQRTEQRDSAMYRCASSLFASGGREVETQYFGPGTRLLVL.

This clonotype was seen only a few times. The chain joins TRBV5-6 to TRBJ2-1, with a possible D match to TRBD1 (6 bases). This CDR3 spans 15 amino acids. The germline V and J ends were trimmed by 0 bases and 9 bases, with 16 bases remaining between them. CDR1 and CDR2 (germline): SGHDT, YYEEEE. In DNA, the CDR3 is TGTGCCAGCAGCTTGGCAGTTGCAGGGGCGCTTGAGCAGTTCTTC. It translates to CASSLAVAGALEQFF.

V is TRBV5-1 and J is TRBJ2-3; D may be TRBD1 (5 bases). The CDR3 extends over 15 amino acids. Trimming shortened V by 0 bases and J by 3 bases, and 11 bases separated the two germline ends. Germline assignment: CDR1 SGHRS and CDR2 YFSETQ. CDR3 bases: TGCGCCAGCAGCTTGGGCTCAAGGACAACAGATACGCAGTATTTT. The encoded protein is CASSLGSRTTDTQYF.

The CDR3 coding sequence is TGCAGTGCTAGAGATCAGGTAGCGGCACACCAGCGGTTCTTC. Translated: CSARDQVAAHQRFF. The V gene is TRBV20-1, the J gene TRBJ2-1; a possible D gene is TRBD2 (6 bases). The CDR3 loop spans 14 amino acids. Trimming pared 0 bases from V and 15 bases from J, leaving 21 bases between. Germline CDR1 DFQATT, CDR2 SNEGSKA (reference sequence).

Details on this clonotype: A much larger clone lies a single base off, so this may be a read error. The CDR3 spells CASSLKTSAYQETQFF. The CDR3 DNA is TGTGCCAGCAGCTTAAAGACTAGCGCGTACCAAGAGACCCAGTTCTTC. This rearrangement joins TRBV7-9 to TRBJ2-1; 8 nucleotides line up with TRBD2. Germline values: CDR1 SEHNR, CDR2 FQNEAQ (reference sequence). V trimming: 2 bases; J trimming: 13 bases; junction bases outside the gene matches: 16. The CDR3 length is 16 residues.

The DNA for the CDR3 is TGTGCCAGCAGCTTTGGCAGGGAGAGACGAGGTCAGCCCCAGCATTTT. Encoded protein: CASSFGRERRGQPQHF. V is TRBV7-8 and J is TRBJ1-5; D perhaps matches TRBD1 (5 bases). The CDR3 consists of 16 residues. The germline V gene encodes CDR1 SGHVS and CDR2 FQNEAQ. Trimming removed 3 bases at V and 6 bases at J, with 18 bases between.

This clonotype was observed a handful of times. V is TRBV3-1 and J is TRBJ2-5; 8 nucleotides line up with TRBD1. Germline-derived CDR1 and CDR2 are LGHDT and YNNKEL (reference sequence). The length of the CDR3 is 14 residues. J gave up 4 bases and V 6 bases, and 7 bases lay outside the gene matches. The CDR3 nucleotides read TGTGCCAGCAGACAGACAGGGGCGGGAGAGACCCAGTACTTC. This sequence encodes CASRQTGAGETQYF.

This clonotype was observed once. An end of the junction differs from the germline gene, which may be a read error. The genes are TRBV5-6 and TRBJ2-5; TRBD1 matches 9 bases. Looked up from germline, CDR1 is SGHDT and CDR2 is YYEEEE. The CDR3 extends over 16 amino acids. CDR3: CTSSSIQGASYNEQYF. DNA of the CDR3: TGTACCAGCAGCTCGATACAGGGGGCAAGTTACAATGAGCAGTACTTC.

The chain uses TRBV6-5 and TRBJ2-3; possibly TRBD1 for D (8 bases). This CDR3 spans 16 amino acids. Germline V gives CDR1 MNHEY, CDR2 SVGAGI. V was cut by 2 bases and J by 3 bases, with 15 bases left in between. Here the CDR3 reads CASSYTQGEGTDTQYF. The CDR3 coding sequence is TGTGCCAGCAGTTACACACAGGGGGAGGGAACAGATACGCAGTATTTT.

The CDR3 sequence is CSVEGGLVGVYTQYF. The CDR3 DNA reads TGCAGCGTTGAGGGCGGACTAGTGGGAGTGTATACGCAGTATTTT. J is TRBJ2-3 and V is TRBV29-1; 7 bases are a match to TRBD2. V lost 3 bases to trimming and J lost 7 bases; unmatched junction nucleotides: 13. There are 15 residues in the CDR3. Per germline, CDR1 SQVTM and CDR2 ANQGSEA.

CDR3 region: CASSPGGAVSYGYTF. CDR3 nucleotide sequence: TGTGCCAGCAGCCCCGGGGGGGCCGTCTCCTATGGCTACACCTTC. The J gene is TRBJ1-2, the V gene TRBV6-5; TRBD1 might be the D (6 bases). V was pared by 6 bases and J by 4 bases, with 18 bases between. The germline CDR1 and CDR2 sequences are MNHEY and SVGAGI. CDR3 size: 15 residues.

On this clonotype: Possible read error: a much larger clone is one base away. V is TRBV5-1 and J is TRBJ2-5, with D perhaps TRBD1 (7 bases). The CDR3 totals 13 residues. Germline assignment: CDR1 SGHRS and CDR2 YFSETQ. Trimming removed 7 bases from V and 7 bases from J, with 17 bases in between. The CDR3 is CASGVTGEATQYF. In DNA form, the CDR3 reads TGCGCCAGCGGCGTAACAGGGGAGGCGACCCAGTACTTC.

J is TRBJ2-1 and V is TRBV28; 7 nucleotides match TRBD2. CDR3 length: 15 amino acids. CDR1 and CDR2 from the germline V gene are MDHEN and SYDVKM. Trimming at V came to 6 bases and at J to 4 bases, leaving 9 bases not matched to a gene. CDR3 in amino acids: CASSATRAGYNEQFF. In nucleotides, the CDR3 is TGTGCCAGCAGCGCTACAAGAGCGGGGTACAATGAGCAGTTCTTC.

DNA of the CDR3: TGTGCCAGCAGTTTGGTGGAGGGCCCCTACGAGCAGTACTTC. This encodes CASSLVEGPYEQYF. The rearrangement uses TRBV12-3 or TRBV12-4 and TRBJ2-7; D might be TRBD2 (6 bases). This CDR3 contains 14 residues. V shed 3 bases and J shed 2 bases, with 11 bases lying between them.

The rearrangement links TRBV5-8 to TRBJ1-2; TRBD1 might be the D (5 bases). V was shortened by 4 bases and J by 6 bases, with 22 bases between the two germline ends. Germline values: CDR1 SGHTS, CDR2 YDEGEE. The CDR3 loop spans 16 amino acids. The CDR3: CASSLGTLHGYDGYTF. The CDR3 DNA reads as TGTGCCAGCAGCCTCGGGACCCTCCACGGCTATGATGGCTACACCTTC.

This clonotype was seen only a few times. The chain is built from TRBV20-1 and TRBJ2-7, with 7 bases matching TRBD2. The CDR3 is 13 amino acids. The germline V gene encodes CDR1 DFQATT and CDR2 SNEGSKA (reference sequence). V dropped 3 bases and J dropped 3; count of bases not matched to a gene: 5. CDR3 DNA sequence: TGCAGTGCTAGTTCTAGCGGAGTCTACGAGCAGTACTTC. It yields the protein CSASSSGVYEQYF.

To note about this clonotype: The germline gene is not matched at one end of the junction; a read error may be the cause. This chain joins TRBV7-3 and TRBJ2-1; 7 nucleotides match TRBD2. The germline gives CDR1 SGHTA, CDR2 FQGTGA. CDR3 size: 15 residues. The CDR3 region has the DNA TGTGCCGGCAGCTTAACCGCGGGAGCCGCCAATGAGCAGTTCTTC. Amino acid sequence: CAGSLTAGAANEQFF.

In its sample, this clonotype was seen a few times. Germline and junction disagree at one end, which may indicate a read error. The chain links TRBV5-6 to TRBJ2-7; D may be TRBD2 (5 bases). This CDR3 spans 18 amino acids. The germline gives CDR1 SGHDT, CDR2 YYEEEE. CDR3 nucleotides: TGTGCCGGCAGCTTGGAGGTGGGGAATCGGGTGAGCTCCTACGAGCAGTACTTC. Its protein is CAGSLEVGNRVSSYEQYF.

J is TRBJ2-3 and V is TRBV5-6; 11 bases are a match to TRBD2. After removal of 4 bases from V and 1 base from J, the junction contained 5 bases not matched to a gene. This CDR3 comprises 16 residues. In germline, CDR1 is SGHDT, CDR2 YYEEEE. CDR3 sequence: CASSILAGGRTDTQYF. CDR3 in DNA: TGTGCCAGCAGCATCTTAGCGGGAGGGCGCACAGATACGCAGTATTTT.

Comments on this clonotype: The conserved final phenylalanine or tryptophan is absent from the CDR3, which likely points to a read error. The chain combines TRBV7-2 with TRBJ1-2, with a tentative D call TRBD1 (5 bases). The V end lost 5 bases, the J end lost 6 bases, and 10 bases lay between the germline ends. The CDR3 spans 12 residues. Germline-derived CDR1 and CDR2 are SGHTA and FQGNSA. The CDR3 here is CASSPKTDGYTL. The CDR3 DNA reads as TGTGCCAGCAGCCCAAAGACAGATGGCTACACCCTC.